Here is one T cell receptor (beta chain) with its context. Cohort assignment relied on participant-reported clinical history. Within 2 weeks before study entry, exposed participants met a COVID-19 case. The entry originates in a study of blood T cell repertoires in COVID-19. Original processing methods: Amplification from reference gene primers served as the basis for estimated nucleated cell counts. Libraries were prepared by immunoSEQ multiplex PCR; TCRdb keeps only in-frame clonotypes and omits some of them. Clonal size and the V and J genes are those of that table, whereas D and trimming came from the DNA. This sample has 130,000 to 150,000 clones, with 84% found just once. Trimming took 6 bases from V and 4 from J, leaving 13 bases between them. Looked up from germline, CDR1 is MNHEY and CDR2 is SMNVEV (reference sequence). This CDR3 comprises 13 residues.

The clonotype was recovered from a woman in her 50s who had been exposed to COVID-19. Input material: PBMCs or T cells enriched from blood (not recorded which). The chain uses TRBV27 and TRBJ2-7; maybe TRBD2 (5 bases). CDR3 sequence reads: CASSLRTDYEQYF. The CDR3 DNA reads TGTGCCAGCAGCCTCCGGACTGATTACGAGCAGTACTTC.